This passage covers 20 T cell receptor beta chains from one sample sequenced in a study of CD8+ T cells in alopecia areata. Isolated RNA was reverse transcribed into cDNA used as the sequencing template. Clones were read by immunoSEQ multiplex PCR, and TCRdb kept only the in-frame ones, dropping some. The data show 200,000 to 250,000 clones, approximately 38% seen once. Sample treatment: oral pan-JAK inhibitor, 5-10 mg twice daily. The specimen comprised CD4+ T cells sorted from blood, sampled between weeks 30 and 35, from a patient treated with tofacitinib. The origin of the receptors is a human donor with alopecia areata.

The table lists this clone with many counts. The chain employs TRBV7-3 and TRBJ2-7, with D unresolved. From germline, CDR1 is SGHTA and CDR2 FQGTGA. The V gene lost 2 bases and the J gene lost 2 bases, with 7 bases spanning the gap. The CDR3 contains 13 residues. CDR3: CASSLGWTYEQYF. The CDR3 DNA reads TGTGCCAGCAGCTTAGGGTGGACCTACGAGCAGTACTTC.

The V gene is TRBV5-6, the J gene TRBJ2-1, with 9 bases matching TRBD1. V gave up 3 bases and J gave up 3 bases; unmatched junction bases: 10. The CDR3 extends over 17 amino acids. Germline assignment: CDR1 SGHDT and CDR2 YYEEEE. The CDR3 sequence is CASSSPPGTGNYNEQFF. The CDR3 DNA reads TGTGCCAGCAGCTCGCCCCCCGGGACAGGGAACTACAATGAGCAGTTCTTC.

The V call is TRBV11-2, the J call TRBJ1-6; no firm D call. CDR1 SGHAT and CDR2 FQNNGV come from the germline V gene. There are 12 residues in the CDR3. V dropped 3 bases and J dropped 9 bases, with 6 bases sitting between them. CDR3 sequence: CASSFTRSPLHF. The CDR3 DNA follows: TGTGCCAGCAGCTTTACCCGTTCACCCCTCCACTTT.

The J gene is TRBJ2-5, the V gene TRBV6-5; perhaps TRBD1 as D (6 bases). Germline CDR1 reads MNHEY; CDR2 reads SVGAGI. The CDR3 length is 15 residues. Trimming removed 0 bases from V and 4 bases from J, with 12 bases in between. In nucleotides, the CDR3 is TGTGCCAGCAGTTACTCGAGGGGGAGCGGAGAGACCCAGTACTTC. Protein sequence: CASSYSRGSGETQYF.

The chain couples TRBV5-1 to TRBJ2-3; 13 nucleotides match TRBD2. Trimming at V came to 4 bases and at J to 1 base, leaving 6 bases not matched to a gene. Germline V lookup: CDR1 SGHRS, CDR2 YFSETQ. This CDR3 spans 17 amino acids. In DNA, the CDR3 is TGCGCCAGCAGCCCGGGGACTAGCGGGGACCGCACAGATACGCAGTATTTT. Its protein product is CASSPGTSGDRTDTQYF.

The gene calls are TRBV11-1 and TRBJ2-7, with D perhaps being TRBD1 or TRBD2 (5 bases each). CDR1 is SGHAT, CDR2 FQDESV, per germline (reference sequence). The CDR3 runs to 14 residues. V gave up 5 bases and J gave up 0 bases, with 11 bases separating them. CDR3 in amino acids: CASSDRDGSYEQYF. The CDR3 coding sequence is TGTGCCAGCAGCGACCGGGACGGCTCCTACGAGCAGTACTTC.

This clone was recorded a few times. This rearrangement joins TRBV4-1 to TRBJ1-2; no firm D call. Germline V lookup: CDR1 MGHRA, CDR2 YSYEKL. V lost 1 base, J lost 4 bases, and 10 bases lay in between. The CDR3 spans 14 residues. The CDR3 here is CASSQVGDSYGYTF. CDR3 DNA sequence: TGCGCCAGCAGCCAAGTTGGGGATAGCTATGGCTACACCTTC.

The V and J genes are TRBV9 and TRBJ2-7; 7 positions agree with TRBD2. The germline gives CDR1 SGDLS, CDR2 YYNGEE. The ends lost 2 bases at V and 6 bases at J; junction bases unmatched: 5. This CDR3 contains 13 residues. The CDR3 spells CASSVLGRGEQYF. CDR3 sequence (DNA): TGTGCCAGCAGCGTCTTGGGGAGGGGCGAGCAGTACTTC.

The V and J genes are TRBV5-6 and TRBJ1-2; the D is unclear. The CDR3 loop spans 13 amino acids. V was pared by 2 bases and J by 7 bases, with 12 bases between. Germline CDR1 and CDR2: SGHDT and YYEEEE. In DNA, the CDR3 is TGTGCCAGCAGCTTTGAGGGCTCCTCTGGCTACACCTTC. It yields the protein CASSFEGSSGYTF.

This clone came up a few times. The chain has TRBV30 and TRBJ1-2, with D possibly being TRBD1 (6 bases). The V end lost 4 bases, the J end lost 3 bases, and 15 bases lay between the germline ends. The CDR3 totals 14 residues. The germline CDR1 and CDR2 sequences are GTSNPN and SVGIG (reference sequence). The CDR3 region has the DNA TGTGCCTGGACTGGGGCAGGGGATGACTATGGCTACACCTTC. Translated, it gives CAWTGAGDDYGYTF.

The chain links TRBV2 to TRBJ1-1; D possibly corresponds to TRBD1 (5 bases). From germline, CDR1 is SNHLY and CDR2 FYNNEI. The ends were cut back, 8 bases at V and 3 bases at J, with 16 bases in the middle. The CDR3 has 14 residues. The CDR3 spells CASGPSGRHTEAFF. The DNA of the CDR3 is TGTGCCAGCGGTCCTTCAGGGAGGCACACTGAAGCTTTCTTT.

V usage is TRBV4-2 and J usage is TRBJ1-5; no clear D gene. Trimming cost V 4 bases and J 0 bases, with 10 bases left between them. CDR3 length: 15 residues. The V gene's germline CDR1 is LGHNA and CDR2 YNFKEQ. CDR3 nucleotide sequence: TGTGCCAGCAGCCGTCTTACGGATAGCAATCAGCCCCAGCATTTT. Protein product: CASSRLTDSNQPQHF.

This clone was seen only a few times. The chain is built from TRBV6-5 and TRBJ2-1; D gene uncertain. V shed 2 bases and J shed 0 bases, with 8 bases lying between them. The CDR3 length is 15 residues. Germline values: CDR1 MNHEY, CDR2 SVGAGI. Written as DNA, the CDR3 is TGTGCCAGCAGTTACAAGCTCAACTCCTACAATGAGCAGTTCTTC. It translates to CASSYKLNSYNEQFF.

The gene calls are TRBV11-2 and TRBJ2-1; 7 bases map to TRBD2. The CDR3 extends over 17 amino acids. The ends lost 3 bases at V and 6 bases at J; junction bases unmatched: 14. Germline loops: CDR1 SGHAT, CDR2 FQNNGV. CDR3 in amino acids: CASSLGASGASGNEQFF. DNA for the CDR3: TGTGCCAGCAGCTTGGGAGCTAGCGGAGCTTCGGGCAATGAGCAGTTCTTC.

This chain connects TRBV30 to TRBJ2-7; 8 bases line up with TRBD1. This CDR3 has 12 residues. Trimming took 5 bases from V and 4 from J; bases not matched to a gene: 4. The germline CDR1 and CDR2 sequences are GTSNPN and SVGIG (reference sequence). The CDR3: CAWGQGTYEQYF. The CDR3 coding sequence is TGTGCCTGGGGACAGGGAACGTACGAGCAGTACTTC.

The genes are TRBV30 and TRBJ2-1, with D tentatively TRBD2 (6 bases). The CDR3 extends over 15 amino acids. V lost 0 bases and J 3 bases, leaving 12 bases between the germline ends. CDR1 and CDR2 (germline): GTSNPN, SVGIG (reference sequence). The CDR3 protein is CAWSVGGLNYNEQFF. CDR3 bases: TGTGCCTGGAGTGTGGGGGGATTAAACTACAATGAGCAGTTCTTC.

The table lists this clone with a few counts. V usage is TRBV30 and J usage is TRBJ1-3; D unresolved. The V and J ends lost 4 bases and 1 base respectively, with 8 bases between them. The germline V gene encodes CDR1 GTSNPN and CDR2 SVGIG (reference sequence). This CDR3 region has 13 residues. This chain's CDR3 is CAWNRRSGNTIYF. The CDR3 DNA is TGTGCCTGGAATCGCAGATCTGGAAACACCATATATTTT.

This clone came up a few times. The rearrangement uses TRBV19 and TRBJ2-3; 7 positions match TRBD2. The CDR3 totals 15 residues. Germline trimming cut 7 bases from V and 4 bases from J; bases unmatched to any gene: 11. Looked up from germline, CDR1 is LNHDA and CDR2 is SQIVND (reference sequence). In DNA, the CDR3 is TGTGCCAGTACCGTGTGGCGGGAGACCCCAGATACGCAGTATTTT. Its translation: CASTVWRETPDTQYF.

This clone was counted between two and nine times. V and J are TRBV9 and TRBJ2-1; a weak D match, TRBD2 (5 bases). The ends were cut back, 2 bases at V and 3 bases at J, with 12 bases in the middle. The CDR3 is 15 residues long. Germline CDR1 SGDLS, CDR2 YYNGEE. The CDR3 here is CASSVLDGDYNEQFF. In DNA form, the CDR3 reads TGTGCCAGCAGCGTTCTTGACGGGGACTACAATGAGCAGTTCTTC.

This chain joins TRBV10-3 and TRBJ2-7; D unresolved. CDR1 and CDR2 (germline): ENHRY, SYGVKD. The CDR3 is made up of 15 amino acids. V was clipped by 4 bases and J by 2 bases, with 15 bases between them. The CDR3 loop reads CAISAGPQSPYEQYF. The CDR3 nucleotides are TGTGCCATCAGTGCGGGCCCCCAAAGCCCCTACGAGCAGTACTTC.